What follows are 14 T cell receptor beta chains derived from one specimen sequenced in a study of cytomegalovirus exposure and HLA in healthy donors. The PCR employed 60 Vbeta primers together with 13 Jbeta primers. This table comes from immunoSEQ multiplex PCR, and its TCRdb copy is limited to in-frame clones, with some not included. The sample holds 200,000 to 250,000 clones, 85% to 90% seen once. The specimen sequenced was PBMCs. These receptors were obtained from a human donor in good health.

The chain employs TRBV6-5 and TRBJ1-2; 10 bases are a match to TRBD1. The CDR3 is made up of 14 amino acids. CDR1 and CDR2 (germline): MNHEY, SVGAGI. Trimming at V came to 7 bases and at J to 10 bases, leaving 12 bases not matched to a gene. In DNA, the CDR3 is TGTGCCAGCACCAGATCGGGGGACAGGGGATTCTACACCTTC. Translating gives CASTRSGDRGFYTF.

This rearrangement joins TRBV15 to TRBJ2-1; 14 nucleotides match TRBD2. The CDR3 is made up of 15 amino acids. CDR1 is LNHNV, CDR2 YYDKDF, per germline (reference sequence). The V and J ends lost 6 bases and 2 bases, in that order; junction bases with no gene match: 0. The CDR3 sequence: CATRGLAGAYNEQFF. CDR3 sequence (DNA): TGTGCCACCAGGGGACTAGCGGGAGCCTACAATGAGCAGTTCTTC.

The chain couples TRBV10-3 to TRBJ1-4; tentative D call: TRBD1 (6 bases). The V end was cut by 4 bases, the J end by 0 bases, with 6 bases between. Germline CDR1 and CDR2: ENHRY and SYGVKD. The CDR3 is 14 amino acids. Here the CDR3 DNA reads TGTGCCATCAGTGCAGGGGCAACTAATGAAAAACTGTTTTTT. This codes for CAISAGATNEKLFF.

The CDR3 DNA is TGTGCCAGCAGCCAAAGCGACGGAAGCCACCGTATGGAAAAACTGTTTTTT. It yields the protein CASSQSDGSHRMEKLFF. The chain joins TRBV7-8 to TRBJ1-4, with D unresolved. The CDR3 runs 17 residues. V was shortened by 5 bases and J by 8 bases, with 24 bases between the two germline ends. Germline CDR1 SGHVS, CDR2 FQNEAQ.

This chain uses TRBV6-1 with TRBJ2-5; TRBD1 matches 7 bases. V lost 7 bases to trimming and J lost 2 bases; unmatched junction nucleotides: 7. The CDR3 is 14 residues long. The germline CDR1 and CDR2 sequences are MNHNS and SASEGT. CDR3 region: CASNTGVQQETQYF. CDR3 DNA sequence: TGTGCCAGCAATACAGGGGTTCAGCAAGAGACCCAGTACTTC.

The chain has TRBV25-1 and TRBJ1-2; 8 positions agree with TRBD1. From germline, CDR1 is MGHDK and CDR2 SYGVNS. J lost 9 bases, V lost 4 bases, and 7 bases had no gene match. This CDR3 comprises 13 residues. CDR3: CASSVSTGGSYTF. The CDR3, as DNA: TGTGCCAGCAGTGTATCCACAGGGGGGAGCTACACCTTC.

This chain links TRBV28 with TRBJ2-7, with D perhaps TRBD1 (5 bases). Germline CDR1 reads MDHEN; CDR2 reads SYDVKM. The CDR3 sequence is 16 residues long. Trimming shortened V by 6 bases and J by 3 bases, and 21 bases separated the two germline ends. The CDR3 DNA sequence: TGTGCCAGCAGCGCCAGCTCGACAGTACTCTACTACGAGCAGTACTTC. Protein: CASSASSTVLYYEQYF.

This rearrangement joins TRBV9 to TRBJ2-5, with D possibly matching TRBD2 (5 bases). Germline CDR1 and CDR2: SGDLS and YYNGEE. V lost 0 bases and J 0 bases, leaving 9 bases between the germline ends. The CDR3 has 15 residues. CDR3 DNA: TGTGCCAGCAGCGTAGCCGAGGGCTACCAAGAGACCCAGTACTTC. Its translation: CASSVAEGYQETQYF.

This clone appeared a few times. This sequence joins TRBV6-5 and TRBJ2-1, with TRBD2 as a possible D gene (6 bases). Between the trimmed V and J ends, which lost 2 bases and 6 bases, there was a span of 14 bases. Germline V gene sequence: CDR1 MNHEY, CDR2 SVGAGI. The CDR3 spans 15 residues. The CDR3 is CASSYRAGSVNEQFF. In DNA form, the CDR3 reads TGTGCCAGCAGTTACCGCGCGGGATCCGTCAATGAGCAGTTCTTC.

The J gene is TRBJ2-7, the V gene TRBV5-1, with 7 bases aligning to TRBD2. The germline gives CDR1 SGHRS, CDR2 YFSETQ. The CDR3 length is 15 residues. The V and J ends lost 0 bases and 1 base, in that order; junction bases with no gene match: 4. The CDR3 reads CASSLGASGSYEQYF. DNA of the CDR3: TGCGCCAGCAGCTTGGGGGCTAGCGGATCCTACGAGCAGTACTTC. Together with reference TRBV5-1 and TRBJ2-7, the CDR3 gives the full variable domain: KAGVTQTPRYLIKTRGQQVTLSCSPISGHRSVSWYQQTPGQGLQFLFEYFSETQRNKGNFPGRFSGRQFSNSRSEMNVSTLELGDSALYLCASSLGASGSYEQYFGPGTRLTVT.

About this clone itself: The identical CDR3 is also encoded by other nucleotide sequences in the sample. V usage is TRBV27 and J usage is TRBJ2-7, with unresolved D. Germline V gene data show CDR1 as MNHEY and CDR2 as SMNVEV (reference sequence). The CDR3 consists of 11 residues. Trimming left V 4 bases short and J 3 bases short, with 4 bases between. The CDR3, as DNA: TGTGCCAGCAGTTCCCGCTACGAGCAGTACTTC. This translates into CASSSRYEQYF.

This clone was observed a single time. J is TRBJ1-2 and V is TRBV7-9; 7 nucleotides agree with TRBD1. V shed 5 bases and J 4 bases; nucleotides not matched to a gene: 16. There are 17 residues in the CDR3. Germline CDR1 reads SEHNR; CDR2 reads FQNEAQ (reference sequence). The CDR3, as DNA: TGTGCCAGCAGCCCCGAGGGATGGACAGGAGGGATCTATGGCTACACCTTC. Translated, it gives CASSPEGWTGGIYGYTF.

The V gene is TRBV28, the J gene TRBJ2-6; 8 bases match TRBD1. V gave up 8 bases and J gave up 2 bases; unmatched junction bases: 11. Germline V gives CDR1 MDHEN, CDR2 SYDVKM. The CDR3 extends over 17 amino acids. In nucleotides, the CDR3 is TGTGCCAGCCGGGCGGTTCAGGGGGCACCTGGGGCCAACGTCCTGACTTTC. It codes for CASRAVQGAPGANVLTF.

The rearrangement links TRBV5-8 to TRBJ2-1, with 8 bases aligning to TRBD1. The ends lost 5 bases at V and 2 bases at J; junction bases unmatched: 6. Germline CDR1 is SGHTS and CDR2 is YDEGEE. The CDR3 totals 15 residues. CDR3 nucleotide sequence: TGTGCCAGCAGGGATAGGACAGGGACCTACAATGAGCAGTTCTTC. As protein: CASRDRTGTYNEQFF.